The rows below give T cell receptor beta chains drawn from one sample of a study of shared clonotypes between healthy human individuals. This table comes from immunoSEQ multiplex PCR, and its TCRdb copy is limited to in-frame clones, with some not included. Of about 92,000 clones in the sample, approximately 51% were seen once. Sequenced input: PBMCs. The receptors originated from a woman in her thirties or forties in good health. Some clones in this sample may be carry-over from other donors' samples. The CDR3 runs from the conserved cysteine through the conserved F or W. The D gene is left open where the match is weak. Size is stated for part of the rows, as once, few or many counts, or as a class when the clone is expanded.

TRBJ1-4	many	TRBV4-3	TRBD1	TGCGCCAGCAGCCAAGGCGGGACAGGGTACGGTGAAAAACTGTTTTTT	CASSQGGTGYGEKLFF
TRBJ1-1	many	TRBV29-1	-	TGCAGCGTTGGTAAGGGGCCTATGAACACTGAAGCTTTCTTT	CSVGKGPMNTEAFF
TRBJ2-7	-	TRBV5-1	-	TGCGCCAGCAGCATTGGACAGAACACCTACGAGCAGTACTTC	CASSIGQNTYEQYF
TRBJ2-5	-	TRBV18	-	TGTGCCAGCTCAAAAGGGGAAGAGACCCAGTACTTC	CASSKGEETQYF
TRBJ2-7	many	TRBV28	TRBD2	TGTGCCAGCAGTTTCGGGGGGGCGCTTGGACACGAGCAGTACTTC	CASSFGGALGHEQYF
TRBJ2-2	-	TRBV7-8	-	TGTGCCAGCAGTTCCCCCAAAATAAGGACCGGGGAGCTGTTTTTT	CASSSPKIRTGELFF
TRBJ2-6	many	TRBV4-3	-	TGCGCCAGCAGCCAAGATGGCGCTAGCTCTGGGGCCAACGTCCTGACTTTC	CASSQDGASSGANVLTF
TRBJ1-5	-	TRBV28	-	TGTGCCAGCAGTTTTTTTCTTCGGGGAAACAATCAGCCCCAGCATTTT	CASSFFLRGNNQPQHF
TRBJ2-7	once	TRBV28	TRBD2	TGTGCCACCAGCCGGGAGGCAACCTACGAGCAGTACTTC	CATSREATYEQYF
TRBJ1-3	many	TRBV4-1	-	TGCGCCAGCAGCCAAGTCGGGCAGGGTCTTTTTGGAAACACCATATATTTT	CASSQVGQGLFGNTIYF
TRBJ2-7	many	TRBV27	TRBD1	TGTGCCAGCAGTTCCACCGGGACAGGGTCCTACGAGCAGTACTTC	CASSSTGTGSYEQYF